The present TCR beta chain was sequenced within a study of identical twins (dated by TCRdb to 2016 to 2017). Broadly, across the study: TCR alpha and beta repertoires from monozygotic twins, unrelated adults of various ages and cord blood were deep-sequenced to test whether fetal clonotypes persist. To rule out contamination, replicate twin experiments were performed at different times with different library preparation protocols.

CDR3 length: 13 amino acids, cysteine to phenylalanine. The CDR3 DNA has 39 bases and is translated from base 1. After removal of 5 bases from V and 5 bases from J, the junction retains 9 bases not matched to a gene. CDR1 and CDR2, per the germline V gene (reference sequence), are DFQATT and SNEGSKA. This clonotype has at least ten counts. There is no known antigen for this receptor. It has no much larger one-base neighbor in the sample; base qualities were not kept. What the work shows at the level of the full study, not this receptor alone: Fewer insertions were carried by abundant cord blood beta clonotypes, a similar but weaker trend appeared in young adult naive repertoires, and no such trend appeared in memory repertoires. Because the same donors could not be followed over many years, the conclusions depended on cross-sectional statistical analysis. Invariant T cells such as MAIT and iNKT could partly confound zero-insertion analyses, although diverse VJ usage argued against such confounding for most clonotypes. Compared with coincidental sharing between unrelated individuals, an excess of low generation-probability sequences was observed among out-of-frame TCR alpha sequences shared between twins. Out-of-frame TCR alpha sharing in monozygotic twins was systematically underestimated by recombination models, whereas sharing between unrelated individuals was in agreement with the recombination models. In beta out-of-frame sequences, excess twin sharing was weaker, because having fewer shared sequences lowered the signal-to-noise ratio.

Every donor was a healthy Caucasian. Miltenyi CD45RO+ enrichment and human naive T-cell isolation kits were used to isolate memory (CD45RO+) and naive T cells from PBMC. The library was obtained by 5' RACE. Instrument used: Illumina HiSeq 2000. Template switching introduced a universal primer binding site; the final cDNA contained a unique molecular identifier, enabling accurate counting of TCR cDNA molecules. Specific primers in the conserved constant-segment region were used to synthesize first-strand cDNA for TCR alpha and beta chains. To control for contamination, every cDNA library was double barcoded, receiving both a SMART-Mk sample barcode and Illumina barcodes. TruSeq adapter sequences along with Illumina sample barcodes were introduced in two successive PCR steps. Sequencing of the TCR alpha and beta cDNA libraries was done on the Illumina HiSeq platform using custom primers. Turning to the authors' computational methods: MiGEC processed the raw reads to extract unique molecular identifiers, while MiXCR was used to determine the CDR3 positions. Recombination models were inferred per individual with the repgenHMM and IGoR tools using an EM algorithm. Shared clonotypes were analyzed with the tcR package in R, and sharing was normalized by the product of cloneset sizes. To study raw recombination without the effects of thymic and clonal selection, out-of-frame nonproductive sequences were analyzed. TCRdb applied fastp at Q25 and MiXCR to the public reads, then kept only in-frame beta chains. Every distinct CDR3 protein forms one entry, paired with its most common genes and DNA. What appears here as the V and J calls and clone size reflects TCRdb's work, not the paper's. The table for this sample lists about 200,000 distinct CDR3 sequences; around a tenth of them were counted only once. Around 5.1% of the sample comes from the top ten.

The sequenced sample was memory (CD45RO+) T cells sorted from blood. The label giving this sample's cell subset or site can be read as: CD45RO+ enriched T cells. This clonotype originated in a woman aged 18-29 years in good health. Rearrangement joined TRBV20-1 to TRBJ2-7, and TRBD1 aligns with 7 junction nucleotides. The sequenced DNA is TGCAGTGCTTGGGACAGCCCCGGAGACGAGCAGTACTTC. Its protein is CSAWDSPGDEQYF.